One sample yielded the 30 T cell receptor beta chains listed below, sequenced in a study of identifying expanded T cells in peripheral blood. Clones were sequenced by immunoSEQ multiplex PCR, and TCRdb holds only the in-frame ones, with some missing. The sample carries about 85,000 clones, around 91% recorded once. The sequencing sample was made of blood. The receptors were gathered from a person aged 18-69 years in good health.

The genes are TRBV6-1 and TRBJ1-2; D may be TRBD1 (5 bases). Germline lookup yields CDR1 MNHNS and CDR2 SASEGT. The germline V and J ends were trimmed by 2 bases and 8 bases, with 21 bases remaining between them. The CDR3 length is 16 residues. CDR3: CASSEFRGHPSEGYTF. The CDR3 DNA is TGTGCCAGCAGTGAATTCAGAGGACACCCATCTGAGGGCTACACCTTC.

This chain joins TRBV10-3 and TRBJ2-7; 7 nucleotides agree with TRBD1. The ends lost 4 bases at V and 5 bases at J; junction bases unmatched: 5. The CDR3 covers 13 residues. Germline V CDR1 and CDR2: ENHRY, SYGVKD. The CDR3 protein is CAISAGQPDEQYF. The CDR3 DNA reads TGTGCCATCAGTGCGGGACAGCCTGACGAGCAGTACTTC.

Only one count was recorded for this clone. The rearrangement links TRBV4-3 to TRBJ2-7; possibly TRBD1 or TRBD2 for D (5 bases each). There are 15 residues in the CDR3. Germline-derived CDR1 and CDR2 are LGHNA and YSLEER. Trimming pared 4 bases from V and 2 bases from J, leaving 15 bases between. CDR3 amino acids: CASSLGTSDPYEQYF. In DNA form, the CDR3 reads TGCGCCAGCAGCCTTGGGACCTCTGACCCCTACGAGCAGTACTTC.

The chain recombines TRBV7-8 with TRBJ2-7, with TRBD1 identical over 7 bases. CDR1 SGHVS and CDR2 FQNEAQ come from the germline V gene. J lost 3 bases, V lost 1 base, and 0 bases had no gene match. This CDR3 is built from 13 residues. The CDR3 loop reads CASSLGTGYEQYF. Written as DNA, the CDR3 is TGTGCCAGCAGCTTAGGGACAGGCTACGAGCAGTACTTC. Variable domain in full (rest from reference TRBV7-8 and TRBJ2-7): GAGVSQSPRYKVAKRGQDVALRCDPISGHVSLFWYQQALGQGPEFLTYFQNEAQLDKSGLPSDRFFAERPEGSVSTLKIQRTQQEDSAVYLCASSLGTGYEQYFGPGTRLTVT.

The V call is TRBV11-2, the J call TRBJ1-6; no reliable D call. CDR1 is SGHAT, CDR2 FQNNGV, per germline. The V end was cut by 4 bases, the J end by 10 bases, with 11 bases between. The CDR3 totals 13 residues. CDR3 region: CASSYVRESPLHF. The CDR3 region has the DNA TGTGCCAGCAGCTACGTCAGAGAGTCACCCCTCCACTTT.

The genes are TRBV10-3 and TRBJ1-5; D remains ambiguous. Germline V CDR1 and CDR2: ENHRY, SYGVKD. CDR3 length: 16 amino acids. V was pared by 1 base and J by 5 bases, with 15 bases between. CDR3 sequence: CAISELRGKVDQPQHF. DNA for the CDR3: TGTGCCATCAGTGAGTTGAGAGGGAAAGTCGATCAGCCCCAGCATTTT.

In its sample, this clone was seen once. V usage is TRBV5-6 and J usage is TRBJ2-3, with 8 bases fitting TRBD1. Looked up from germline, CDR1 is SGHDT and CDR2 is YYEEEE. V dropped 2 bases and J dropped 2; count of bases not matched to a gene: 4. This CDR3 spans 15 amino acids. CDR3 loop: CASSLGQGVTDTQYF. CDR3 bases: TGTGCCAGCAGCTTAGGACAGGGAGTCACAGATACGCAGTATTTT.

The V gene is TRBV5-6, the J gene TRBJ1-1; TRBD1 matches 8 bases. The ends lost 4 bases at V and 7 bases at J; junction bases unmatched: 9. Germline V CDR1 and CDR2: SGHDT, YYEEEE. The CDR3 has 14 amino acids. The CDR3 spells CASSGRQGTGEAFF. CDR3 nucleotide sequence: TGTGCCAGCAGCGGGCGACAGGGGACGGGTGAAGCTTTCTTT.

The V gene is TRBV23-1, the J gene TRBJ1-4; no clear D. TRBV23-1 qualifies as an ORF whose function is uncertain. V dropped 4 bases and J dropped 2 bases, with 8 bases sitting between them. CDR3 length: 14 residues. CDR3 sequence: CASSPGRTNEKLFF. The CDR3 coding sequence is TGCGCCAGCAGTCCCGGGAGGACTAATGAAAAACTGTTTTTT.

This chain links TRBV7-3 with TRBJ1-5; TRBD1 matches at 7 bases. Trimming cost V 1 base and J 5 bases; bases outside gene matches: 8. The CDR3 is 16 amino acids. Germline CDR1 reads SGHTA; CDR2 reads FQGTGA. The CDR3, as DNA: TGTGCCAGCAGCTTAAGGCCACAGGGGATGGATCAGCCCCAGCATTTT. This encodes CASSLRPQGMDQPQHF.

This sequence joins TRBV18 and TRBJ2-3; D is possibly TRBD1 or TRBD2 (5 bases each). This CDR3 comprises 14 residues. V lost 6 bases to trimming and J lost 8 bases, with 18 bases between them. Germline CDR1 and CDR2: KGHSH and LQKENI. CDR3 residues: CASSPGRGMVTQYF. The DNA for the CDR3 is TGTGCCAGCTCCCCGGGACGAGGGATGGTTACGCAGTATTTT.

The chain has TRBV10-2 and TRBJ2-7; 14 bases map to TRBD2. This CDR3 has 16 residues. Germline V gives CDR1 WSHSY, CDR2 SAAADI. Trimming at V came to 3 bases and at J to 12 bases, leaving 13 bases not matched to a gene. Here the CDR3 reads CASSDQRGLAGAGRYF. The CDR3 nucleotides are TGCGCCAGCAGTGACCAACGGGGACTAGCGGGGGCTGGGCGGTACTTC.

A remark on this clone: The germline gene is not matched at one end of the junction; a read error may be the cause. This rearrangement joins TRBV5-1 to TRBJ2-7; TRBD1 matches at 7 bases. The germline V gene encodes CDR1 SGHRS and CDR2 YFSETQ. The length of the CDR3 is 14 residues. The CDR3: CASSMGQISSEQYF. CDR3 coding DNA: TGCGCCAGCAGTATGGGACAGATCTCCTCCGAGCAGTACTTC.

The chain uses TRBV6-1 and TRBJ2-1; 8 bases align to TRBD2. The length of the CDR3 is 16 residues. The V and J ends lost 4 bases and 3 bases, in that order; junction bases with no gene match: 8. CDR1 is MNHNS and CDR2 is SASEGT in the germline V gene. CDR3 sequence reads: CASSAWLAGSYNEQFF. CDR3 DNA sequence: TGTGCCAGCAGTGCCTGGCTAGCGGGCAGCTACAATGAGCAGTTCTTC.

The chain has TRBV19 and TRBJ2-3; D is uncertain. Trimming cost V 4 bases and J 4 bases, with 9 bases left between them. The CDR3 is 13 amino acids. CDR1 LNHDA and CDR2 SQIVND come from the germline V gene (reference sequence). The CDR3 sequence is CASSTRYADTQYF. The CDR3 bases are TGTGCCAGTAGTACTAGGTATGCAGATACGCAGTATTTT. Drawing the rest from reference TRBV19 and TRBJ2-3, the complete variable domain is DGGITQSPKYLFRKEGQNVTLSCEQNLNHDAMYWYRQDPGQGLRLIYYSQIVNDFQKGDIAEGYSVSREKKESFPLTVTSAQKNPTAFYLCASSTRYADTQYFGPGTRLTVL.

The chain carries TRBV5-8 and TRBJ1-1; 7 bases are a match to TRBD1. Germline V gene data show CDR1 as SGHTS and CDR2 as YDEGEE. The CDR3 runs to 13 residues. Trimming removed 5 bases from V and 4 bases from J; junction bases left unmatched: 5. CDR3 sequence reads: CASSFTGVTEAFF. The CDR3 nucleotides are TGTGCCAGCAGTTTTACAGGGGTCACTGAAGCTTTCTTT.

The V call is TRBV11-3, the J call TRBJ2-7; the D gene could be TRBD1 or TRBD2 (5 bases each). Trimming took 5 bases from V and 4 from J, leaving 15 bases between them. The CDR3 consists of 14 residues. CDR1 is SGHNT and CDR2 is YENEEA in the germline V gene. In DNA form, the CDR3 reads TGTGCCAGCAGCCCCGGGACCTCAGTTTACGAGCAGTACTTC. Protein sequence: CASSPGTSVYEQYF. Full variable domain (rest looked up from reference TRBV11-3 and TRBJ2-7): EAGVVQSPRYKIIEKKQPVAFWCNPISGHNTLYWYLQNLGQGPELLIRYENEEAVDDSQLPKDRFSAERLKGVDSTLKIQPAELGDSAVYLCASSPGTSVYEQYFGPGTRLTVT.

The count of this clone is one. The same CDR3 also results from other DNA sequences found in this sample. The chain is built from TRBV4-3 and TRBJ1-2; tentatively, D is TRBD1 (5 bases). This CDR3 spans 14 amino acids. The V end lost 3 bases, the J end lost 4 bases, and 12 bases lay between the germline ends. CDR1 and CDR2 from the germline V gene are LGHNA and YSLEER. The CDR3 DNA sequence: TGCGCCAGCAGCCAGGACGACAGCACCTATGGCTACACCTTC. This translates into CASSQDDSTYGYTF.

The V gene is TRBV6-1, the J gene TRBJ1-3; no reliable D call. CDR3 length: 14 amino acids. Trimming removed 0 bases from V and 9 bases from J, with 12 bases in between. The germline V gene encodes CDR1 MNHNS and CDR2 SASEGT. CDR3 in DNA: TGTGCCAGCAGTGAAGCGCTACGGCAATCCACCATATATTTT. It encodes CASSEALRQSTIYF.

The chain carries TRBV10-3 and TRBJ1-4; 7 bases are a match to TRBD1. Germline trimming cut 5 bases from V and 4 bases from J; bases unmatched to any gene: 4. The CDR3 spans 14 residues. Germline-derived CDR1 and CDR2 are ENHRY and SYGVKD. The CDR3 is CAISPQGGNEKLFF. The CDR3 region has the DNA TGTGCCATCAGTCCCCAGGGGGGTAATGAAAAACTGTTTTTT.

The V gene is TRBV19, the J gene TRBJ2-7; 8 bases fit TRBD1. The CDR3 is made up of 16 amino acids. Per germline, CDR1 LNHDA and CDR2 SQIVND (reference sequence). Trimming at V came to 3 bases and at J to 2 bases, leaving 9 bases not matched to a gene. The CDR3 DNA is TGTGCCAGTAGTATCTCCGGACAGGGTCCCACCTACGAGCAGTACTTC. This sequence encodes CASSISGQGPTYEQYF.

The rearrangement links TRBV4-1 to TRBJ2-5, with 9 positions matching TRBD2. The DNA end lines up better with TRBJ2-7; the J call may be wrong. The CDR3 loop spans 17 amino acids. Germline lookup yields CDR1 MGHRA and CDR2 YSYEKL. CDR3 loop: CASSQAWTRRGGYEQYF. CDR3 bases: TGCGCCAGCAGCCAAGCTTGGACTCGGCGGGGGGGCTACGAGCAGTACTTC.

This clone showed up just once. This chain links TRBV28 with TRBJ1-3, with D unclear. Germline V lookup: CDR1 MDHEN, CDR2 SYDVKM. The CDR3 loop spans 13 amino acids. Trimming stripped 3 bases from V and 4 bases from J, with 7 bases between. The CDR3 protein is CASSFQRGNTIYF. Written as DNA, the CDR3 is TGTGCCAGCAGTTTCCAAAGGGGAAACACCATATATTTT.

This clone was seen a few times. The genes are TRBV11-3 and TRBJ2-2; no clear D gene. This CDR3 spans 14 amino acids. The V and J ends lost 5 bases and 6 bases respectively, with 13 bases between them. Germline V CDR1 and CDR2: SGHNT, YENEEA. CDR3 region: CASSNRQISGELFF. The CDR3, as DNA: TGTGCCAGCAGCAACCGTCAAATTTCCGGGGAGCTGTTTTTT.

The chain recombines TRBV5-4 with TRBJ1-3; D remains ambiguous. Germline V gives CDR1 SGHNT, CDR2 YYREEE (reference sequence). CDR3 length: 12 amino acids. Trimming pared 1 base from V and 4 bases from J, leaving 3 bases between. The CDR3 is CASSLLGNTIYF. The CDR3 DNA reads TGTGCCAGCAGCTTGTTGGGAAACACCATATATTTT.

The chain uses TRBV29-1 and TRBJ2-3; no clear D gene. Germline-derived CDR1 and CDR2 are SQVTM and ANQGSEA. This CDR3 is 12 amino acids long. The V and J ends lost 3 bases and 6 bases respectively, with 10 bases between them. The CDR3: CSVDFSRDTQYF. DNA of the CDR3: TGCAGCGTTGACTTTTCGAGGGATACGCAGTATTTT.

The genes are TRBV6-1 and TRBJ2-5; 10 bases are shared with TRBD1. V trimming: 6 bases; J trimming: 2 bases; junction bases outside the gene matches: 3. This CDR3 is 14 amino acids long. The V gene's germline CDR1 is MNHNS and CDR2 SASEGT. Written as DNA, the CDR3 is TGTGCCAGCAGGGACAGGGGGTATCAAGAGACCCAGTACTTC. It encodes CASRDRGYQETQYF.

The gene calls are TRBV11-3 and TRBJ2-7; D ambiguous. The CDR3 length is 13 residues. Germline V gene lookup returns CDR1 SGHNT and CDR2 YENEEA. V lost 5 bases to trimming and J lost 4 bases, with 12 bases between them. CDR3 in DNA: TGTGCCAGCAGCCGCGATTGGAGATACGAGCAGTACTTC. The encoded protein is CASSRDWRYEQYF.

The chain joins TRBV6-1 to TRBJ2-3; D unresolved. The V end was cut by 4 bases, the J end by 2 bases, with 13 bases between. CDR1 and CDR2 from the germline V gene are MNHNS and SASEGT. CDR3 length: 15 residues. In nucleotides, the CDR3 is TGTGCCAGCAGTGCAGAAGGGTGGCTCACAGATACGCAGTATTTT. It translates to CASSAEGWLTDTQYF.

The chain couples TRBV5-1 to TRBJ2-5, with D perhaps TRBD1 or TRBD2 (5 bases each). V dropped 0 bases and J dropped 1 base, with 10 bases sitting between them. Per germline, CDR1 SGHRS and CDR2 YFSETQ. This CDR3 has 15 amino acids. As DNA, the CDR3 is TGCGCCAGCAGCTTGGATGGTGGGGGCCAAGAGACCCAGTACTTC. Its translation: CASSLDGGGQETQYF.